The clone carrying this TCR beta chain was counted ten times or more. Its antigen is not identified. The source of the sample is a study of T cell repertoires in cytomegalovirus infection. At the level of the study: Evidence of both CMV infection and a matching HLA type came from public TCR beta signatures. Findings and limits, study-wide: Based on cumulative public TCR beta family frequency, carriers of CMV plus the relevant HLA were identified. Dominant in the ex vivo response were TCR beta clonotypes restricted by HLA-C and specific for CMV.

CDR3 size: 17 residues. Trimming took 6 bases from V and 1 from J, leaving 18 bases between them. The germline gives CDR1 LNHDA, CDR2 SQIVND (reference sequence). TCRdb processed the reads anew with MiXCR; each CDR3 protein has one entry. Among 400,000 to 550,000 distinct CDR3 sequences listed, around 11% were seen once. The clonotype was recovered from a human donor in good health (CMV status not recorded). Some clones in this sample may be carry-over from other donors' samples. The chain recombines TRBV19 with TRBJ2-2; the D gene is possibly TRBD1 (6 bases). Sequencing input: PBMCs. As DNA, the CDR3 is TGTGCCAGTAGAACCGGGACACCGCTTAGGAACACCGGGGAGCTGTTTTTT. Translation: CASRTGTPLRNTGELFF.